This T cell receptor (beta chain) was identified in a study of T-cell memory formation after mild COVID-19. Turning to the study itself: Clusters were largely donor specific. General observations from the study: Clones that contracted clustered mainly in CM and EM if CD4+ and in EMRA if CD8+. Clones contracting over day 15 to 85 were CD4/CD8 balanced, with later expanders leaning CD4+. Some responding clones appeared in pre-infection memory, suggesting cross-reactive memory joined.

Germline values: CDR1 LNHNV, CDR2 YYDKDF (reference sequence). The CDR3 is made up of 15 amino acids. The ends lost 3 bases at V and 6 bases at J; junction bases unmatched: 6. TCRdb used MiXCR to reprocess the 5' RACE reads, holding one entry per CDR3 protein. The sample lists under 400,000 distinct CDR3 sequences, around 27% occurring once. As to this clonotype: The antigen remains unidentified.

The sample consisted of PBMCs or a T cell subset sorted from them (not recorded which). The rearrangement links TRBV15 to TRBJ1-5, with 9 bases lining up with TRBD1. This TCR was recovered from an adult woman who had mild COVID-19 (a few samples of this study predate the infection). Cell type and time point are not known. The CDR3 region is CATSSLTGGGQPQHF. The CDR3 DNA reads TGTGCCACCAGCAGCCTTACAGGGGGCGGTCAGCCCCAGCATTTT.